The entry that follows covers one T cell receptor beta chain sequence. Germline lookup yields CDR1 SGHRS and CDR2 YFSETQ. The CDR3 is 13 amino acids. The junction had 5 bases not matched to a gene; V was cut back by 4 bases and J by 4 bases. The record originates from a study of blood T cell repertoires in COVID-19. Study-level information: Sites in the United States, Italy and Spain provided acute and convalescent COVID-19 samples. Sources were T cells, B-cell-depleted T cells, or PBMCs; the material itself was cDNA or gDNA.

Per the authors' pipeline: The assay estimated nucleated cells by amplifying reference gene primers. Sequencing used immunoSEQ multiplex PCR; TCRdb keeps in-frame clones, though not all of them. V, J and clone size reflect that table, while D and trimming were determined from the DNA. Of some 250,000 clones listed, 75% to 90% are singletons. The receptor was derived from a woman aged 55-70 years with active or convalescent COVID-19. The chain joins TRBV5-1 to TRBJ2-7, with 7 bases lining up with TRBD1. Sequenced sample: peripheral blood. CDR3 loop: CASSPPGGYEQYF. CDR3 coding DNA: TGCGCCAGCAGCCCCCCAGGGGGTTACGAGCAGTACTTC. The full variable domain, in which reference TRBV5-1 and TRBJ2-7 provide the parts outside the CDR3, is KAGVTQTPRYLIKTRGQQVTLSCSPISGHRSVSWYQQTPGQGLQFLFEYFSETQRNKGNFPGRFSGRQFSNSRSEMNVSTLELGDSALYLCASSPPGGYEQYFGPGTRLTVT.